The sample holds a few counts of the clone carrying this T cell receptor (beta chain). The target antigen is unknown. The sample belongs to a study of CD8+CD57+ T cells in acquired aplastic anemia. Study-level findings and limits: The same twenty-nine CD8+ CDR3 sequences occurred in patients and in controls.

Germline V CDR1 and CDR2: KGHDR, SFDVKD. The CDR3 length is 11 residues. Trimming left V 5 bases short and J 9 bases short, with 9 bases between. Genomic DNA provided the template from which TCR beta VDJ and CDR3 profiles were obtained. TCRdb re-derived calls from the reads in MiXCR, one entry per CDR3 protein. This sample has 150,000 to 160,000 distinct CDR3 sequences, with about 54% found just once. Individuals selected for sequencing had exhibited CD8+CD57+ cell expansion on flow cytometry. Each of the patients presented with severe acquired aplastic anemia. Specimen: sorted CD4+, CD8+, or CD8+CD57+ T cells (not recorded which) from PBMCs. The rearrangement links TRBV24-1 to TRBJ1-1; tentative D call: TRBD1 (5 bases). This receptor was identified in a human donor with aplastic anemia. CDR3: CATSAAGKAFF. The CDR3 region has the DNA TGTGCCACCAGTGCGGCAGGGAAAGCTTTCTTT.